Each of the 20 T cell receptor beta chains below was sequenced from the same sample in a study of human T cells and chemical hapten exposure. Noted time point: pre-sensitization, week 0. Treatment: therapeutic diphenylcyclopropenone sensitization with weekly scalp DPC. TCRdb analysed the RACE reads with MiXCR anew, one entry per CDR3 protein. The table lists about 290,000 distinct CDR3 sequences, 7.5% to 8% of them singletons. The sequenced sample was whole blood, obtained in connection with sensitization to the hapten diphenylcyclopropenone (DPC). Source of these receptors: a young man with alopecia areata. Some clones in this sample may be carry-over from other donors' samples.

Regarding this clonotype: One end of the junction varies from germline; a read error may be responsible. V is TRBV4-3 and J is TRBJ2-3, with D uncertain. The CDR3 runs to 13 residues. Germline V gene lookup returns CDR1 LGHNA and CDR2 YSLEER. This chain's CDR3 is CVSSQARTDTQYF. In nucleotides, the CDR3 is TGCGTCAGCAGCCAGGCTAGAACAGATACGCAGTATTTT.

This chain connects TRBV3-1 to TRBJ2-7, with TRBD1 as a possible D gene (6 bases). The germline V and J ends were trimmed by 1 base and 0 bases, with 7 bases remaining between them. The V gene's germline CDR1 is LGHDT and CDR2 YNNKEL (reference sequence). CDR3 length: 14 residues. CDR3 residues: CASSQGQASYEQYV. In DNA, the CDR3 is TGTGCCAGCAGCCAAGGACAGGCCTCCTACGAGCAGTACGTC.

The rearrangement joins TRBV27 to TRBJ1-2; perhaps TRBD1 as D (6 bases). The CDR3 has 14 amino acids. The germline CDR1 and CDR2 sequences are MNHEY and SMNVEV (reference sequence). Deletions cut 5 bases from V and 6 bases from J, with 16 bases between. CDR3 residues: CASSTYDRTDGYTF. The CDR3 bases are TGTGCCAGCAGTACTTACGACCGGACAGATGGCTACACCTTC.

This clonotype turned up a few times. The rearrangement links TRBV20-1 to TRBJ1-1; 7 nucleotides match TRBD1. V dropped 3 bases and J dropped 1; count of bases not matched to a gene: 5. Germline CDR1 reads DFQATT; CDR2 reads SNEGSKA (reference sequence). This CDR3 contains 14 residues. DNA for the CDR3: TGCAGTGCTAGCCGGGACAGCGGGAACACTGAAGCTTTCTTT. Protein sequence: CSASRDSGNTEAFF.

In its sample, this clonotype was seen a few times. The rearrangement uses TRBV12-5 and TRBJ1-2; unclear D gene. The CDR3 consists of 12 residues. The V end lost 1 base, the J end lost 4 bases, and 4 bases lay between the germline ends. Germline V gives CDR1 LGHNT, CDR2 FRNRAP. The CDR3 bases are TGTGCTAGTGGTTTGGGTCCCTATGGCTACACCTTC. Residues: CASGLGPYGYTF.

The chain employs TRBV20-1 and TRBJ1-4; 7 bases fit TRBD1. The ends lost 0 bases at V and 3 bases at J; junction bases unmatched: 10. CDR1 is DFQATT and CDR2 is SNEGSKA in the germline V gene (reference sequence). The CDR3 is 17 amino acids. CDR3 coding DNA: TGCAGTGCTAGAGATCGTAGCAGGGGGGGAGCTAATGAAAAACTGTTTTTT. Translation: CSARDRSRGGANEKLFF.

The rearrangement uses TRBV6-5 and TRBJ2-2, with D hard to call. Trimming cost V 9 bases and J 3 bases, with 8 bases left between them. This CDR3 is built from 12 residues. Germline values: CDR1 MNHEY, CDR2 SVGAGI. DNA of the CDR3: TGTGCCAGTCGAGATGACACCGGGGAGCTGTTTTTT. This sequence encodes CASRDDTGELFF.

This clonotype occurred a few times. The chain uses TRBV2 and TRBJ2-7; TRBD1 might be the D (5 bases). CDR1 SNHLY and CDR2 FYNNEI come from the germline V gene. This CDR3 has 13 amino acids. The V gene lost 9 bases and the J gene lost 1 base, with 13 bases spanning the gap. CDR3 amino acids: CASDPTESYEQYV. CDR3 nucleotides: TGTGCCAGTGATCCGACAGAGTCCTACGAGCAGTACGTC.

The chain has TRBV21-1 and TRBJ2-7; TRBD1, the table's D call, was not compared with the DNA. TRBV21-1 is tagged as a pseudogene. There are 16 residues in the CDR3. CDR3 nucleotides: TGTGCCAGCAGCAAAAGGAGGACCGGGACAAACTACGAGCAGTACGTC. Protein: CASSKRRTGTNYEQYV.

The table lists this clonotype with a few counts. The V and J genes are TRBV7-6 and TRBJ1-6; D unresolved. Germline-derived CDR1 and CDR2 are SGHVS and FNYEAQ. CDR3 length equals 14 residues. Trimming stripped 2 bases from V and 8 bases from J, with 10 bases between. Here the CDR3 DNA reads TGTGCCAGCAGCTTAAACTCCTGGGATTCACCCCTCCACTTT. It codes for CASSLNSWDSPLHF.

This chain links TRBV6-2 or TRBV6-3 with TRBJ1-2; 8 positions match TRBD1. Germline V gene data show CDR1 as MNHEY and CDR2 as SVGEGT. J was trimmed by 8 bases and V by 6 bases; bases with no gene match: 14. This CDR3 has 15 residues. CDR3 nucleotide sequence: TGTGCCAGCAGACCTACTTGGGACAGGCCTCACGGCTACACCTTC. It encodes CASRPTWDRPHGYTF.

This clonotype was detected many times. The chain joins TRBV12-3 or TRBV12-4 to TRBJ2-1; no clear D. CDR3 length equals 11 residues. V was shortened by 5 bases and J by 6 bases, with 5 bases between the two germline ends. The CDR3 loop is CASSLVNEQFF. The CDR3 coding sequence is TGTGCCAGCAGTCTCGTCAATGAGCAGTTCTTC.

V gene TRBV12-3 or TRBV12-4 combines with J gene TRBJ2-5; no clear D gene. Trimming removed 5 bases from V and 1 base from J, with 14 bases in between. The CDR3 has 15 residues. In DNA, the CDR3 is TGTGCCAGCAGTCTCCGCCGACTGGGCCAAGAGACCCAGTACTTC. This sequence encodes CASSLRRLGQETQYF.

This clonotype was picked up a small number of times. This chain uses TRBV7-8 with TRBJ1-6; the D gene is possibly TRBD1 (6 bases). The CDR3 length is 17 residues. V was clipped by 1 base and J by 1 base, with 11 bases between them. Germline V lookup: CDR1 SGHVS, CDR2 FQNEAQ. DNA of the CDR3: TGTGCCAGCAGCTTAGTAAACAGGGCGTCCTATAATTCACCCCTCCACTTT. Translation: CASSLVNRASYNSPLHF.

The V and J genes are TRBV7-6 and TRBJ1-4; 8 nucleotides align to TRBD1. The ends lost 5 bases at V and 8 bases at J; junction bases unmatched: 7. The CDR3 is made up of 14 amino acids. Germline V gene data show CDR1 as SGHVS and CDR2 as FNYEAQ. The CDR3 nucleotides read TGTGCCAGCAGCCCCGACAGGGGCATCGAAAAACTGTTTTTT. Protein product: CASSPDRGIEKLFF.

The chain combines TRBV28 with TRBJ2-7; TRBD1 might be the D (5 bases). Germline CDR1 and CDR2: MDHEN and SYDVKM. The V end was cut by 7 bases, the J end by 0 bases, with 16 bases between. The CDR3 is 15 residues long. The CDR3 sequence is CASKTAGSSSYEQYF. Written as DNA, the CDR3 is TGTGCCAGCAAAACGGCAGGGTCCAGCTCCTACGAGCAGTACTTC.

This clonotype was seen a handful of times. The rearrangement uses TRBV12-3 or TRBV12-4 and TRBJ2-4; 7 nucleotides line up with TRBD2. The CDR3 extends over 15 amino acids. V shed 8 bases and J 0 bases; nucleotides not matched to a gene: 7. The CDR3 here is CASLWRGLAKNIQYF. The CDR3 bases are TGTGCCAGCCTGTGGCGGGGGTTAGCCAAAAACATTCAGTACTTC.

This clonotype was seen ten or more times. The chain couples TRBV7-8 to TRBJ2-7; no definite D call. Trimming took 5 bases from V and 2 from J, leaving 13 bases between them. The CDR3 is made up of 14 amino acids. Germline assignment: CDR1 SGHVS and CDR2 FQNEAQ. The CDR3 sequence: CASSAYTVPYEQYF. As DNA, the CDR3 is TGTGCCAGCAGCGCCTACACAGTGCCCTACGAGCAGTACTTC.

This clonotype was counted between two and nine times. This CDR3 reads CASRQGLENTEAFF. The CDR3 DNA follows: TGCGCCAGCCGACAGGGATTGGAGAACACTGAAGCTTTCTTT. The chain uses TRBV5-1 and TRBJ1-1, with TRBD1 matching 7 bases. With V trimmed by 7 bases and J by 1 base, 7 bases remained unmatched. The germline gives CDR1 SGHRS, CDR2 YFSETQ. CDR3 length: 14 amino acids.

The CDR3 bases are TGTGCCAGCAGCTTACTCTGGCGAGGGTCTGGAAACACCATATATTTT. It translates to CASSLLWRGSGNTIYF. The chain carries TRBV7-2 and TRBJ1-3; D is unresolved. There are 16 residues in the CDR3. Per germline, CDR1 SGHTA and CDR2 FQGNSA. V lost 2 bases and J lost 1, with 12 bases in between.